Shown below are 16 T cell receptor beta chains from a single sample sequenced in a study of T cell responses to AZD1222 COVID-19 vaccine. The repertoire was sequenced with immunoSEQ multiplex PCR; TCRdb's copy has only in-frame clones and lacks some. The sample includes fewer than 150,000 clones, 80% to 95% seen only once; the top ten take more than 2.5%. The sequences come from peripheral blood, collected on day 0 of AZD1222 vaccination. These TCRs come from an adult in good health.

This chain uses TRBV6-2 or TRBV6-3 with TRBJ1-5, with 9 positions matching TRBD1. The CDR3 contains 16 residues. CDR1 MNHEY and CDR2 SVGEGT come from the germline V gene. After removal of 0 bases from V and 6 bases from J, the junction contained 6 bases not matched to a gene. The CDR3 region has the DNA TGTGCCAGCAGTTACTCAAGGACAGGGGTGGTTCAGCCCCAGCATTTT. Amino acid sequence: CASSYSRTGVVQPQHF.

This clone came up once. V gene TRBV29-1 combines with J gene TRBJ1-5; 7 bases align to TRBD1. This CDR3 spans 13 amino acids. CDR1 is SQVTM and CDR2 is ANQGSEA in the germline V gene. The V segment lost 7 bases and the J segment 5 bases; nucleotides outside the gene matches: 8. For the CDR3, the DNA is TGCAGCGCTCTGACAGGGTTGGATCAGCCCCAGCATTTT. It translates to CSALTGLDQPQHF.

The chain carries TRBV3-1 (or the pseudogene TRBV3-2) and TRBJ1-3; D possibly corresponds to TRBD1 (5 bases). In germline, CDR1 is LGHDT, CDR2 YNNKEL (reference sequence). This CDR3 is built from 16 residues. V was shortened by 4 bases and J by 4 bases, with 17 bases between the two germline ends. The CDR3 bases are TGTGCCAGCAGCCTAGCCTATATCGGGACGGGAAACACCATATATTTT. Its protein is CASSLAYIGTGNTIYF.

The genes are TRBV4-1 and TRBJ2-1, with 12 bases aligning to TRBD2. Germline V gives CDR1 MGHRA, CDR2 YSYEKL. With V trimmed by 1 base and J by 4 bases, 5 bases remained unmatched. The CDR3 spans 17 residues. This chain's CDR3 is CASSQGALAGGYNEQFF. In DNA, the CDR3 is TGCGCCAGCAGCCAAGGGGCACTAGCGGGAGGATACAATGAGCAGTTCTTC.

The CDR3 here is CASSQSRTGVGNTIYF. In nucleotides, the CDR3 is TGTGCCAGCAGCCAATCCCGGACAGGGGTTGGAAACACCATATATTTT. V usage is TRBV16 and J usage is TRBJ1-3; the match to TRBD1 covers 9 bases. Germline-derived CDR1 and CDR2 are KGHSY and FQNENV. CDR3 length: 16 amino acids. Germline trimming cut 0 bases from V and 3 bases from J; bases unmatched to any gene: 3.

The chain links TRBV19 to TRBJ1-1, with unresolved D. CDR3 length: 13 amino acids. Per germline, CDR1 LNHDA and CDR2 SQIVND (reference sequence). Trimming took off 0 bases at V and 11 bases at J, with 13 bases between the two ends. The CDR3 region has the DNA TGTGCCAGTAGTATAGACCCTCTGCTGATGGCTTTCTTT. Translating gives CASSIDPLLMAFF.

The V and J genes are TRBV9 and TRBJ2-3; 12 bases match TRBD2. This CDR3 contains 15 residues. Unmatched junction bases numbered 4, after V lost 4 bases and J lost 4 bases. CDR1 is SGDLS, CDR2 YYNGEE, per germline. Here the CDR3 reads CASSTTSGRPDTQYF. The DNA for the CDR3 is TGTGCCAGCAGCACGACTAGCGGGAGACCAGATACGCAGTATTTT.

The chain joins TRBV7-9 to TRBJ2-1; 9 bases match TRBD2. With 5 bases clipped from V and 6 bases from J, the junction kept 11 bases outside the gene matches. The CDR3 covers 16 residues. Germline CDR1 SEHNR, CDR2 FQNEAQ (reference sequence). CDR3 bases: TGTGCCAGCAGCCTAGTGCGGCGGGAGGGCCGCAATGAGCAGTTCTTC. Its translation is CASSLVRREGRNEQFF.

This sequence joins TRBV21-1 and TRBJ1-5. TRBV21-1 is assigned pseudogene status. The CDR3 is 17 amino acids. The CDR3 protein is CASSKGDGRRVNQPQHF. CDR3 nucleotide sequence: TGTGCCAGCAGCAAAGGGGATGGACGGCGGGTCAATCAGCCCCAGCATTTT.

J is TRBJ1-6 and V is TRBV6-6, with 8 bases matching TRBD1. This CDR3 is built from 17 residues. Germline V lookup: CDR1 MNHNY, CDR2 SVGAGI (reference sequence). Trimming at V came to 5 bases and at J to 9 bases, leaving 15 bases not matched to a gene. CDR3 amino acids: CASSLKAQGVRSSPLHF. The CDR3 DNA reads TGTGCCAGCAGTCTAAAAGCACAGGGGGTTAGGAGTTCACCCCTCCACTTT.

In nucleotides, the CDR3 is TGTGCCAGCAGCCCTAGTTTCGTAGAGCAGTTCTTC. It translates to CASSPSFVEQFF. V usage is TRBV12-3 or TRBV12-4 and J usage is TRBJ2-1; no clear D. Trimming took off 6 bases at V and 10 bases at J, with 13 bases between the two ends. This CDR3 has 12 residues.

The chain links TRBV5-4 to TRBJ1-2; D remains unclear. Trimming left V 0 bases short and J 3 bases short, with 12 bases between. Germline loops: CDR1 SGHNT, CDR2 YYREEE (reference sequence). The CDR3 contains 15 residues. As DNA, the CDR3 is TGTGCCAGCAGCTTGGTGCGCCCCGGGGACTATGGCTACACCTTC. Amino acid sequence: CASSLVRPGDYGYTF.

The chain carries TRBV11-2 and TRBJ2-7; TRBD2 aligns across 7 bases. The CDR3 is made up of 15 amino acids. J gave up 5 bases and V 5 bases, and 12 bases lay outside the gene matches. The germline V gene has CDR1 SGHAT and CDR2 FQNNGV. The CDR3 coding sequence is TGTGCCAGCAGCCCCCGCGGAACGGGGGGAGACGAGCAGTACTTC. Translation: CASSPRGTGGDEQYF.

The genes are TRBV10-2 and TRBJ2-1; D may match TRBD1 or TRBD2 (5 bases each). Germline V lookup: CDR1 WSHSY, CDR2 SAAADI. The CDR3 extends over 11 amino acids. V was trimmed by 4 bases and J by 9 bases, leaving 7 bases between them. CDR3 nucleotide sequence: TGCGCCAGCAGTGCCGGGGCTGAGCAGTTCTTC. Translating gives CASSAGAEQFF.

This rearrangement joins TRBV19 to TRBJ2-5; 7 bases match TRBD1. The CDR3 totals 14 residues. The germline CDR1 and CDR2 sequences are LNHDA and SQIVND (reference sequence). V lost 6 bases and J lost 4; bases outside the gene matches: 8. CDR3 sequence: CASSRTGALETQYF. The CDR3 DNA follows: TGTGCCAGTAGCCGAACAGGGGCTCTAGAGACCCAGTACTTC.

The chain recombines TRBV5-8 with TRBJ2-1; 10 bases are a match to TRBD2. From germline, CDR1 is SGHTS and CDR2 YDEGEE. V trimming: 2 bases; J trimming: 6 bases; junction bases outside the gene matches: 5. The CDR3 is made up of 15 amino acids. DNA for the CDR3: TGTGCCAGCAGCTTTCGGCTAGCGGGAGTCAATGAGCAGTTCTTC. Encoded protein: CASSFRLAGVNEQFF.